This passage covers 17 T cell receptor beta chains from one sample sequenced in a study of cytomegalovirus exposure and HLA in healthy donors. Both 60 Vbeta primers and 13 Jbeta primers went into the PCR. The method was immunoSEQ multiplex PCR; TCRdb's version includes in-frame clones alone and lacks a portion of them. The sample has under 40,000 clones, roughly 90% seen once. The sample comprised PBMCs. These receptors were obtained from a woman aged 18-29 years in good health and CMV-seronegative.

The genes are TRBV19 and TRBJ2-1; perhaps TRBD2 as D (7 bases). V lost 9 bases, J lost 0 bases, and 21 bases lay in between. The CDR3 is made up of 17 amino acids. Per the germline V gene, CDR1 is LNHDA and CDR2 is SQIVND (reference sequence). The chain's CDR3 is CASTMSGGIDSYNEQFF. The CDR3 DNA follows: TGTGCCAGCACTATGTCGGGGGGCATCGACTCCTACAATGAGCAGTTCTTC.

This chain joins TRBV7-2 and TRBJ1-2; 7 bases match TRBD1. V gave up 4 bases and J gave up 4 bases; unmatched junction bases: 9. Germline V gives CDR1 SGHTA, CDR2 FQGNSA. CDR3 size: 15 residues. CDR3 residues: CASSSNLGTVYGYTF. The CDR3 DNA is TGTGCCAGCAGCTCCAACTTGGGGACAGTCTATGGCTACACCTTC.

This clone was observed a single time. The chain has TRBV6-5 and TRBJ1-1; no definite D call. The length of the CDR3 is 16 residues. CDR1 is MNHEY, CDR2 SVGAGI, per germline. V lost 3 bases to trimming and J lost 1 base, with 15 bases between them. The CDR3 coding sequence is TGTGCCAGCAGTTATTCCATCTCAACCGGGAACACTGAAGCTTTCTTT. It specifies CASSYSISTGNTEAFF.

The chain is built from TRBV7-9 and TRBJ2-2; D call uncertain. The CDR3 runs to 14 residues. V was shortened by 5 bases and J by 5 bases, with 12 bases between the two germline ends. Germline CDR1 is SEHNR and CDR2 is FQNEAQ (reference sequence). CDR3 loop: CASSVIEATGELFF. In DNA form, the CDR3 reads TGTGCCAGCAGCGTAATAGAGGCTACCGGGGAGCTGTTTTTT.

This clone showed up just once. The rearrangement joins TRBV19 to TRBJ2-7, with 9 bases lining up with TRBD1. Germline loops: CDR1 LNHDA, CDR2 SQIVND (reference sequence). The CDR3 totals 15 residues. V lost 3 bases, J lost 3 bases, and 6 bases stayed unmatched. CDR3 sequence reads: CASSIVDRGIYEQYF. CDR3 in DNA: TGTGCCAGTAGTATCGTGGACAGGGGAATCTACGAGCAGTACTTC.

The chain joins TRBV30 to TRBJ2-1; possible D gene TRBD2, 7 bases. The germline V gene encodes CDR1 GTSNPN and CDR2 SVGIG (reference sequence). The ends were cut back, 7 bases at V and 3 bases at J, with 19 bases in the middle. This CDR3 has 15 residues. The CDR3 region is CAYTGRGTYYNEQFF. In nucleotides, the CDR3 is TGTGCCTATACAGGGAGGGGAACCTACTACAATGAGCAGTTCTTC.

This clone has more than one count but fewer than ten. The chain couples TRBV7-6 to TRBJ2-7; D not resolved. The CDR3 sequence is 11 residues long. The germline gives CDR1 SGHVS, CDR2 FNYEAQ. Trimming pared 4 bases from V and 3 bases from J, leaving 4 bases between. The CDR3 DNA reads as TGTGCCAGCAGCTCCTACTACGAGCAGTACTTC. It translates to CASSSYYEQYF.

CDR3 coding DNA: TGTGCCAGCAGCTTAGTCGGTATCTCCTACGAGCAGTACTTC. Protein sequence: CASSLVGISYEQYF. The chain combines TRBV7-9 with TRBJ2-7; no clear D. Trimming took 1 base from V and 0 from J, leaving 7 bases between them. This CDR3 spans 14 amino acids. Germline V CDR1 and CDR2: SEHNR, FQNEAQ (reference sequence).

The J gene is TRBJ1-2, the V gene TRBV5-1, with 9 positions matching TRBD1. Germline loops: CDR1 SGHRS, CDR2 YFSETQ. Unmatched junction bases numbered 13, after V lost 3 bases and J lost 7 bases. This CDR3 region has 16 residues. This CDR3 is CASSSLPTGGDAGYTF. The CDR3 bases are TGCGCCAGCAGCTCTCTCCCGACAGGGGGAGACGCTGGCTACACCTTC.

The genes are TRBV5-1 and TRBJ2-1; 9 bases map to TRBD2. Germline CDR1 and CDR2: SGHRS and YFSETQ. This CDR3 is 17 amino acids long. Trimming at V came to 5 bases and at J to 2 bases, leaving 11 bases not matched to a gene. CDR3 DNA: TGCGCCAGCAGGCGCCAACCGACTAGCGGTACCTACAATGAGCAGTTCTTC. Translated: CASRRQPTSGTYNEQFF.

The V call is TRBV6-6, the J call TRBJ2-5, with 10 nucleotides matching TRBD2. Germline lookup yields CDR1 MNHNY and CDR2 SVGAGI (reference sequence). Losses at the gene ends were 8 bases for V and 2 bases for J; bases not matched to a gene: 2. The CDR3 covers 13 residues. CDR3 DNA: TGTGCCAGCGGACTAGCGGAACAAGAGACCCAGTACTTC. Translated: CASGLAEQETQYF.

This chain links TRBV6-1 with TRBJ1-2; D unresolved. Trimming took off 8 bases at V and 4 bases at J, with 17 bases between the two ends. CDR1 and CDR2 from the germline V gene are MNHNS and SASEGT. The CDR3 loop spans 14 amino acids. The CDR3 coding sequence is TGTGCCAGCCGTAAAAGGGCGGGTTTCTATGGCTACACCTTC. Its protein product is CASRKRAGFYGYTF.

The rearrangement links TRBV2 to TRBJ2-1; 7 nucleotides align to TRBD2. V trimming: 5 bases; J trimming: 7 bases; junction bases outside the gene matches: 5. The CDR3 consists of 13 residues. CDR1 is SNHLY, CDR2 FYNNEI, per germline. The CDR3: CASSSGMGNEQFF. The CDR3 DNA is TGTGCCAGCAGTAGCGGGATGGGGAATGAGCAGTTCTTC. The variable domain in full, completed from reference TRBV2 and TRBJ2-1, reads EPEVTQTPSHQVTQMGQEVILRCVPISNHLYFYWYRQILGQKVEFLVSFYNNEISEKSEIFDDQFSVERPDGSNFTLKIRSTKLEDSAMYFCASSSGMGNEQFFGPGTRLTVL.

The chain uses TRBV5-1 and TRBJ2-3; D is uncertain. Trimming removed 5 bases at V and 1 base at J, with 8 bases between. The CDR3 covers 13 residues. CDR1 is SGHRS, CDR2 YFSETQ, per germline. As DNA, the CDR3 is TGCGCCAGCAGGCCTATCGGCACAGATACGCAGTATTTT. It specifies CASRPIGTDTQYF. Full variable domain (rest looked up from reference TRBV5-1 and TRBJ2-3): KAGVTQTPRYLIKTRGQQVTLSCSPISGHRSVSWYQQTPGQGLQFLFEYFSETQRNKGNFPGRFSGRQFSNSRSEMNVSTLELGDSALYLCASRPIGTDTQYFGPGTRLTVL.

The table lists this clone with a few counts. The rearrangement uses TRBV2 and TRBJ1-4; possible D gene TRBD1, 6 bases. There are 13 residues in the CDR3. V lost 5 bases to trimming and J lost 8 bases, with 12 bases between them. Germline V gene sequence: CDR1 SNHLY, CDR2 FYNNEI. CDR3 nucleotides: TGTGCCAGCAGTTTATACAGGGACGAAAAACTGTTTTTT. It translates to CASSLYRDEKLFF.

The V and J genes are TRBV27 and TRBJ2-5, with a possible D match to TRBD2 (6 bases). The CDR3 is made up of 13 amino acids. With 8 bases removed from V and 5 bases from J, the gap between germline ends came to 15 bases. Germline V gene sequence: CDR1 MNHEY, CDR2 SMNVEV (reference sequence). The CDR3 region is CASAARRGETQYF. The CDR3 DNA is TGTGCCAGCGCGGCGCGCCGGGGGGAGACCCAGTACTTC.

In this sample, this clone turned up once. V usage is TRBV5-1 and J usage is TRBJ2-1, with D maybe TRBD1 (6 bases). Trimming shortened V by 0 bases and J by 9 bases, and 13 bases separated the two germline ends. This CDR3 spans 14 amino acids. Germline V lookup: CDR1 SGHRS, CDR2 YFSETQ. This chain's CDR3 is CASSLGPQGSEQFF. The CDR3, as DNA: TGCGCCAGCAGCTTGGGTCCCCAGGGGAGTGAGCAGTTCTTC.